Shown below are 31 T cell receptor beta chains from a single sample sequenced in a study of blood T cell repertoires in COVID-19. Measured with immunoSEQ multiplex PCR; TCRdb has only the in-frame clones, and not every one. The sample contains 60,000 or so clones, around 78% of which appear only once. Sequenced sample: peripheral blood. The source is a human donor in a cohort sampled during active COVID-19.

This chain connects TRBV5-6 to TRBJ2-5; 14 bases are shared with TRBD2. Trimming cost V 1 base and J 5 bases; bases outside gene matches: 7. The CDR3 runs 17 residues. Germline V gene data show CDR1 as SGHDT and CDR2 as YYEEEE. Here the CDR3 DNA reads TGTGCCAGCAGCTTGAGGCGGGGACTAGCGGGAGTTGAGACCCAGTACTTC. Amino acid sequence: CASSLRRGLAGVETQYF.

The genes are TRBV18 and TRBJ2-6; D might be TRBD2 (5 bases). The CDR3 loop spans 15 amino acids. Deletions cut 3 bases from V and 1 base from J, with 7 bases between. Per germline, CDR1 KGHSH and CDR2 LQKENI. The CDR3 loop is CASSPPGSGANVLTF. The CDR3 DNA sequence: TGTGCCAGCTCACCTCCGGGGTCTGGGGCCAACGTCCTGACTTTC.

The gene calls are TRBV28 and TRBJ2-7; D may be TRBD1 (6 bases). The CDR3 totals 13 residues. Trimming took 8 bases from V and 4 from J, leaving 15 bases between them. Germline loops: CDR1 MDHEN, CDR2 SYDVKM. CDR3 nucleotide sequence: TGTGCCAGCCAACAGGGTTTGGTATACGAGCAGTACTTC. This codes for CASQQGLVYEQYF.

The rearrangement links TRBV5-1 to TRBJ1-3; D might be TRBD1 (5 bases). The germline CDR1 and CDR2 sequences are SGHRS and YFSETQ. Trimming left V 3 bases short and J 9 bases short, with 19 bases between. This CDR3 comprises 15 residues. The CDR3 sequence: CASSSSGKEGSTIYF. CDR3 DNA: TGCGCCAGCAGCTCCTCAGGGAAGGAGGGCAGCACCATATATTTT.

There are a few counts of this clone. V gene TRBV11-2 combines with J gene TRBJ2-7; D uncertain. Germline V CDR1 and CDR2: SGHAT, FQNNGV. This CDR3 has 14 residues. Trimming stripped 1 base from V and 2 bases from J, with 9 bases between. In DNA form, the CDR3 reads TGTGCCAGCAGCTTAGTAGAGATCCCCTACGAGCAGTACTTC. It specifies CASSLVEIPYEQYF.

The chain employs TRBV25-1 and TRBJ1-4, with D maybe TRBD1 (6 bases). The CDR3 is made up of 18 amino acids. Germline CDR1 MGHDK, CDR2 SYGVNS. V was clipped by 1 base and J by 4 bases, with 19 bases between them. CDR3 amino acids: CASSELLVQGGGNEKLFF. The DNA of the CDR3 is TGTGCCAGCAGTGAATTATTGGTACAGGGCGGCGGTAATGAAAAACTGTTTTTT.

This chain connects TRBV10-1 to TRBJ2-7; D gene uncertain. V lost 9 bases to trimming and J lost 1 base, with 19 bases between them. This CDR3 spans 15 amino acids. Germline CDR1 is WNHNN and CDR2 is SYGVQD (reference sequence). The CDR3 spells CARRAWVLDSYEQYF. CDR3 sequence (DNA): TGCGCCAGAAGAGCCTGGGTCCTAGATTCCTACGAGCAGTACTTC.

This CDR3 reads CASSRDRNPYGYTF. The DNA of the CDR3 is TGTGCCAGCTCACGGGACAGAAATCCTTATGGCTACACCTTC. The chain carries TRBV18 and TRBJ1-2; 7 positions match TRBD1. CDR3 length equals 14 residues. CDR1 KGHSH and CDR2 LQKENI come from the germline V gene. Trimming cost V 4 bases and J 5 bases; bases outside gene matches: 7.

The chain recombines TRBV5-1 with TRBJ1-3, with D uncertain. Looked up from germline, CDR1 is SGHRS and CDR2 is YFSETQ. Trimming took off 1 base at V and 1 base at J, with 9 bases between the two ends. The CDR3 spans 15 residues. As DNA, the CDR3 is TGCGCCAGCAGCTTGTCTAGCTTATCTGGAAACACCATATATTTT. Translating it yields CASSLSSLSGNTIYF.

Only a few counts were recorded for this clone. The chain recombines TRBV29-1 with TRBJ2-7, with 7 bases that match TRBD2. V shed 5 bases, J shed 5 bases, and the junction held 18 bases outside the gene matches. The V gene's germline CDR1 is SQVTM and CDR2 ANQGSEA. The CDR3 totals 16 residues. The CDR3 reads CSVKFAEVGGVHEQYF. CDR3 nucleotides: TGCAGCGTTAAGTTCGCGGAGGTGGGGGGGGTCCACGAGCAGTACTTC.

V gene TRBV20-1 combines with J gene TRBJ1-2; weak D call: TRBD1 (6 bases). CDR3 length equals 11 residues. The germline V gene encodes CDR1 DFQATT and CDR2 SNEGSKA (reference sequence). V gave up 3 bases and J gave up 10 bases, with 12 bases separating them. The CDR3 DNA reads as TGCAGTGCTAGGGCACAGGGTGTCTACACCTTC. This encodes CSARAQGVYTF.

The genes are TRBV5-1 and TRBJ2-7, with a weak D call TRBD1 (5 bases). V lost 0 bases to trimming and J lost 1 base, with 8 bases between them. Looked up from germline, CDR1 is SGHRS and CDR2 is YFSETQ. The CDR3 consists of 14 residues. This chain's CDR3 is CASSLAGLSYEQYF. The CDR3 bases are TGCGCCAGCAGCTTGGCAGGGCTTTCCTACGAGCAGTACTTC.

This clone was detected only once. CDR3 nucleotide sequence: TGTGCCAGCAGCATGTCCCGGACAGGGGTATCAGACTTATTCTATGGCTACACCTTC. It is translated as CASSMSRTGVSDLFYGYTF. The chain links TRBV28 to TRBJ1-2; TRBD1 matches at 9 bases. J gave up 4 bases and V 6 bases, and 21 bases lay outside the gene matches. This CDR3 region has 19 residues. The germline gives CDR1 MDHEN, CDR2 SYDVKM.

The chain has TRBV12-2 and TRBJ2-5; the table's D call of TRBD2 was not tested on the DNA. TRBV12-2 is an annotated pseudogene. The CDR3 is 23 residues long. The CDR3 loop is CASRLAIRWLAGSFEAHPETQYF. CDR3 in DNA: TGTGCAAGTCGCTTAGCTATAAGGTGGTTAGCGGGGTCTTTTGAGGCGCATCCAGAGACCCAGTACTTC.

This chain uses TRBV27 with TRBJ2-2; 11 bases align to TRBD2. V was pared by 2 bases and J by 7 bases, with 6 bases of the junction left unmatched. Germline CDR1 MNHEY, CDR2 SMNVEV (reference sequence). The CDR3 sequence is 16 residues long. For the CDR3, the DNA is TGTGCCAGCAGTTTAATTACTAGCGGGAGAAACGGGGAGCTGTTTTTT. It specifies CASSLITSGRNGELFF.

This clone appeared a few times. The chain joins TRBV9 to TRBJ2-7, with a possible D match to TRBD2 (6 bases). The CDR3 sequence is 14 residues long. V lost 1 base and J lost 4, with 12 bases in between. Germline values: CDR1 SGDLS, CDR2 YYNGEE. For the CDR3, the DNA is TGTGCCAGCAGCGTATTAGCGGACGGATACGAGCAGTACTTC. Encoded protein: CASSVLADGYEQYF. The full variable domain, rest sourced from reference TRBV9 and TRBJ2-7, is DSGVTQTPKHLITATGQRVTLRCSPRSGDLSVYWYQQSLDQGLQFLIQYYNGEERAKGNILERFSAQQFPDLHSELNLSSLELGDSALYFCASSVLADGYEQYFGPGTRLTVT.

The V gene is TRBV10-3, the J gene TRBJ2-7; 8 nucleotides agree with TRBD1. The CDR3 is 16 amino acids. The germline V gene encodes CDR1 ENHRY and CDR2 SYGVKD. V was clipped by 3 bases and J by 5 bases; unmatched bases: 12. CDR3 residues: CAISDRTGSLSHEQYF. DNA of the CDR3: TGTGCCATCAGTGATCGGACAGGGAGTTTATCCCACGAGCAGTACTTC.

This clone was found once. The chain is built from TRBV18 and TRBJ2-7; 10 nucleotides match TRBD2. V shed 1 base, J shed 5 bases, and the junction held 8 bases outside the gene matches. CDR3 length: 16 amino acids. Germline V CDR1 and CDR2: KGHSH, LQKENI. CDR3 DNA sequence: TGTGCCAGCTCACCACAGGGTAGCGGGGGGTCGAACGAGCAGTACTTC. It translates to CASSPQGSGGSNEQYF.

The V gene is TRBV5-5, the J gene TRBJ2-7; D is perhaps TRBD1 or TRBD2 (5 bases each). Between the trimmed V and J ends, which lost 4 bases and 3 bases, there was a span of 17 bases. CDR3 length: 15 residues. Germline CDR1 and CDR2: SGHKS and YYEKEE (reference sequence). This chain's CDR3 is CASSLGPQGVYEQYF. CDR3 DNA sequence: TGTGCCAGCAGCCTGGGACCTCAAGGGGTCTACGAGCAGTACTTC.

The chain is built from TRBV7-9 and TRBJ2-3; D is unclear. This CDR3 is 14 amino acids long. V lost 4 bases to trimming and J lost 0 bases, with 8 bases between them. CDR1 is SEHNR, CDR2 FQNEAQ, per germline (reference sequence). The DNA for the CDR3 is TGTGCCAGCAGCTCCGTCCGGAGCACAGATACGCAGTATTTT. This translates into CASSSVRSTDTQYF.

The genes are TRBV4-1 and TRBJ2-5; 7 bases fit TRBD2. This CDR3 comprises 13 residues. Germline loops: CDR1 MGHRA, CDR2 YSYEKL. V lost 1 base to trimming and J lost 5 bases; unmatched junction nucleotides: 1. Here the CDR3 reads CASSQVGGETQYF. As DNA, the CDR3 is TGCGCCAGCAGCCAAGTGGGAGGGGAGACCCAGTACTTC.

The chain links TRBV3-1 (or the pseudogene TRBV3-2) to TRBJ1-2, with D uncertain. Germline CDR1 reads LGHDT; CDR2 reads YNNKEL (reference sequence). Trimming removed 4 bases at V and 4 bases at J, with 7 bases between. CDR3 length equals 12 residues. The DNA for the CDR3 is TGTGCCAGCAGCCTACTCGGCTATGGCTACACCTTC. This translates into CASSLLGYGYTF.

The chain combines TRBV11-2 with TRBJ2-7; the D gene is possibly TRBD1 (6 bases). In germline, CDR1 is SGHAT, CDR2 FQNNGV. This CDR3 comprises 17 residues. The germline V and J ends were trimmed by 3 bases and 0 bases, with 18 bases remaining between them. The CDR3 region is CASSFPLRGTSSYEQYF. The CDR3 DNA reads TGTGCCAGCAGCTTCCCTCTCAGGGGAACTAGCTCCTACGAGCAGTACTTC.

The chain has TRBV27 and TRBJ2-7; TRBD1 aligns across 9 bases. The CDR3 is made up of 16 amino acids. The V segment lost 5 bases and the J segment 2 bases; nucleotides outside the gene matches: 10. Germline-derived CDR1 and CDR2 are MNHEY and SMNVEV (reference sequence). In DNA form, the CDR3 reads TGTGCCAGCAGTCTCGACAGGGGGGCTTGGGCCTACGAGCAGTACTTC. Encoded protein: CASSLDRGAWAYEQYF.

The V and J genes are TRBV2 and TRBJ1-4; D is unclear. Per germline, CDR1 SNHLY and CDR2 FYNNEI. V lost 4 bases and J lost 6, with 12 bases in between. The CDR3 contains 14 residues. The CDR3 spells CASSVDGGYEKLFF. The CDR3 region has the DNA TGTGCCAGCAGTGTGGACGGAGGGTATGAAAAACTGTTTTTT. The whole variable domain, remainder taken from reference TRBV2 and TRBJ1-4, is EPEVTQTPSHQVTQMGQEVILRCVPISNHLYFYWYRQILGQKVEFLVSFYNNEISEKSEIFDDQFSVERPDGSNFTLKIRSTKLEDSAMYFCASSVDGGYEKLFFGSGTQLSVL.

There are a few counts of this clone. V gene TRBV9 combines with J gene TRBJ2-7; possible D gene TRBD2, 5 bases. The CDR3 spans 13 residues. CDR1 and CDR2 (germline): SGDLS, YYNGEE. V was shortened by 0 bases and J by 3 bases, with 7 bases between the two germline ends. The CDR3 nucleotides are TGTGCCAGCAGCGTAGATCGGGGCTACGAGCAGTACTTC. Amino acid sequence: CASSVDRGYEQYF.

The CDR3 protein is CASSETGTGVTEAFF. DNA for the CDR3: TGTGCCAGCAGTGAGACCGGGACAGGGGTGACTGAAGCTTTCTTT. The chain joins TRBV28 to TRBJ1-1; 10 bases are a match to TRBD1. The V and J ends lost 5 bases and 5 bases, in that order; junction bases with no gene match: 8. CDR3 length: 15 residues. From germline, CDR1 is MDHEN and CDR2 SYDVKM.

The chain combines TRBV7-2 with TRBJ2-5, with 12 bases fitting TRBD2. Germline V gene data show CDR1 as SGHTA and CDR2 as FQGNSA. J lost 4 bases, V lost 0 bases, and 9 bases had no gene match. The CDR3 length is 18 residues. In DNA, the CDR3 is TGTGCCAGCAGCTTAGCGCGTCTAGCGGGGGGGCTGGGAGAGACCCAGTACTTC. Protein product: CASSLARLAGGLGETQYF.

J is TRBJ2-7 and V is TRBV4-1, with D perhaps TRBD1 (6 bases). The germline gives CDR1 MGHRA, CDR2 YSYEKL. The CDR3 spans 16 residues. The ends were cut back, 0 bases at V and 0 bases at J, with 12 bases in the middle. This CDR3 reads CASSQDHRALSYEQYF. The CDR3 DNA sequence: TGCGCCAGCAGCCAAGATCACAGGGCCCTCTCCTACGAGCAGTACTTC.

In its sample, this clone was seen once. V is TRBV19 and J is TRBJ1-5; TRBD1 matches 10 bases. The V and J ends lost 7 bases and 3 bases, in that order; junction bases with no gene match: 3. The CDR3 has 14 residues. CDR1 is LNHDA and CDR2 is SQIVND in the germline V gene (reference sequence). Here the CDR3 reads CASTGTGVNQPQHF. As DNA, the CDR3 is TGTGCCAGTACCGGGACAGGGGTCAATCAGCCCCAGCATTTT.

The chain links TRBV5-6 to TRBJ1-4, with 7 bases identical to TRBD1. Germline V gives CDR1 SGHDT, CDR2 YYEEEE. J was trimmed by 4 bases and V by 4 bases; bases with no gene match: 7. The CDR3 length is 15 residues. CDR3 in DNA: TGTGCCAGCAGCGGATACAGGGGTCTTAATGAAAAACTGTTTTTT. Protein product: CASSGYRGLNEKLFF.